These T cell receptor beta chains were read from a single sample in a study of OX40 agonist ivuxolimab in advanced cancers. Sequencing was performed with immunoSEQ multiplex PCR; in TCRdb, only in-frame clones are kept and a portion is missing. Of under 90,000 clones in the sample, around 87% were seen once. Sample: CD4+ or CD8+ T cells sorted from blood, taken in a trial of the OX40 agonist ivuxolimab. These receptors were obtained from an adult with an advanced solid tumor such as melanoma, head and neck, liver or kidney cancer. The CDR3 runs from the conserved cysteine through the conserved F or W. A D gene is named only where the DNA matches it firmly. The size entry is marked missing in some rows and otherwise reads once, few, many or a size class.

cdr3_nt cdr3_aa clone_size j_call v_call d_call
TGTGCCAGTAGTCCCCGGGACTATCCCACCGGGGAGCTGTTTTTT CASSPRDYPTGELFF NA TRBJ2-2 TRBV19 TRBD2
TGTGCCAGCACCACCGGGGGGACTAGCGGAAACATTCAGTACTTC CASTTGGTSGNIQYF NA TRBJ2-4 TRBV28 TRBD2
TGTGCCAGCAGCTTAGGGCCAGGGCGGACCTACGAGCAGTACTTC CASSLGPGRTYEQYF few TRBJ2-7 TRBV11-1 NA
TGCGCCAGCAGTCCCGGAGGACTAGCGGGGATCACAGATACGCAGTATTTT CASSPGGLAGITDTQYF once TRBJ2-3 TRBV5-1 TRBD2
TGTGCCACAACCAGGAGGAGCTCCTACAATGAGCAGTTCTTC CATTRRSSYNEQFF NA TRBJ2-1 TRBV15 NA
TGTGCCAGCAGTTTTTATGAGGTTGGACCAGGCTCCTACAATGAGCAGTTCTTC CASSFYEVGPGSYNEQFF NA TRBJ2-1 TRBV28 NA
TGCGCCAGCAGCCGGACTAGCGGGAGTGGGGAGACCCAGTACTTC CASSRTSGSGETQYF NA TRBJ2-5 TRBV5-1 TRBD2
TGCAGCGTTGCTCCCCTGGGGGGAGCCTACGAGCAGTACTTC CSVAPLGGAYEQYF NA TRBJ2-7 TRBV29-1 NA
TGTGCCAGTAGTATCACGTCCCGAGGGGTGAACACTGAAGCTTTCTTT CASSITSRGVNTEAFF NA TRBJ1-1 TRBV19 NA
TGTGCCAGCAGCTTAGCGGGACAGGGCTATAAGGATCAGCCCCAGCATTTT CASSLAGQGYKDQPQHF once TRBJ1-5 TRBV7-8 TRBD1